These 27 T cell receptor beta chains were all obtained from the same sample, sequenced in a study of shared clonotypes between healthy human individuals. The repertoire was sequenced with immunoSEQ multiplex PCR; TCRdb's copy has only in-frame clones and lacks some. The table shows about 2.4 million clones, with approximately 93% occurring only once. The sequencing input was naive CD4+ T cells from PBMCs. The subset here: CD45RA+ positively selected. These receptors all come from a man aged 18 to 30 in good health. Some clones in this sample may be carry-over from other donors' samples.

Of note for this clone: The sample holds other DNA sequences that translate to the same CDR3. This chain uses TRBV4-1 with TRBJ2-7, with 11 bases lining up with TRBD2. The CDR3 spans 15 residues. With 1 base clipped from V and 2 bases from J, the junction kept 1 base outside the gene matches. Germline values: CDR1 MGHRA, CDR2 YSYEKL. The DNA of the CDR3 is TGCGCCAGCAGCCAAGGACTAGCGGGGCCCTACGAGCAGTACTTC. The encoded protein is CASSQGLAGPYEQYF.

This chain connects TRBV4-2 to TRBJ1-1; the match to TRBD1 covers 9 bases. Trimming removed 1 base from V and 1 base from J; junction bases left unmatched: 10. This CDR3 has 18 residues. CDR1 is LGHNA, CDR2 YNFKEQ, per germline. CDR3 protein: CASSQGTGVLQPNTEAFF. The CDR3 DNA is TGTGCCAGCAGCCAAGGGACAGGGGTCCTCCAGCCGAACACTGAAGCTTTCTTT.

The J gene is TRBJ1-1, the V gene TRBV30; D is ambiguous. The CDR3 totals 13 residues. From germline, CDR1 is GTSNPN and CDR2 SVGIG (reference sequence). Trimming took 2 bases from V and 1 from J, leaving 8 bases between them. The CDR3 bases are TGTGCCTGGAGTATAGGTCCGAACACTGAAGCTTTCTTT. The encoded protein is CAWSIGPNTEAFF.

The CDR3 DNA reads TGTGCCAGCAGCCAATCCCGGGGTAACGGGGATACGCAGTATTTT. Protein: CASSQSRGNGDTQYF. The chain has TRBV7-9 and TRBJ2-3, with D tentatively TRBD2 (5 bases). CDR1 and CDR2 (germline): SEHNR, FQNEAQ (reference sequence). V was clipped by 5 bases and J by 6 bases, with 18 bases between them. The CDR3 runs to 15 residues.

This chain uses TRBV28 with TRBJ1-1; possibly TRBD1 for D (5 bases). V was shortened by 4 bases and J by 7 bases, with 16 bases between the two germline ends. The CDR3 runs 14 residues. The germline CDR1 and CDR2 sequences are MDHEN and SYDVKM. The CDR3 protein is CASSSGGEGIEAFF. The CDR3 bases are TGTGCCAGCAGTTCCGGCGGGGAGGGGATTGAAGCTTTCTTT.

This clone was seen a single time. The chain joins TRBV20-1 to TRBJ2-1; D call uncertain. This CDR3 region has 11 residues. The germline V gene has CDR1 DFQATT and CDR2 SNEGSKA (reference sequence). Trimming took 4 bases from V and 9 from J, leaving 10 bases between them. The CDR3 sequence is CSATVAVEQFF. CDR3 in DNA: TGCAGTGCTACCGTAGCAGTTGAGCAGTTCTTC.

The V gene is TRBV4-1, the J gene TRBJ1-1; perhaps TRBD1 as D (5 bases). V was pared by 1 base and J by 3 bases, with 15 bases between. Germline V gives CDR1 MGHRA, CDR2 YSYEKL. This CDR3 has 16 amino acids. CDR3 amino acids: CASSQVYGGSDTEAFF. CDR3 bases: TGCGCCAGCAGCCAAGTTTACGGGGGTTCGGACACTGAAGCTTTCTTT.

The rearrangement uses TRBV1 and TRBJ1-4. TRBV1 is termed a pseudogene. The CDR3 totals 18 residues. CDR3 in amino acids: CTSSQDLLWGSPNEKLFF. The CDR3 DNA reads TGCACCAGCAGCCAAGATCTGCTATGGGGGAGCCCTAATGAAAAACTGTTTTTT.

This rearrangement joins TRBV11-2 to TRBJ2-1; 12 bases fit TRBD1. The CDR3 has 19 residues. Per germline, CDR1 SGHAT and CDR2 FQNNGV. With V trimmed by 5 bases and J by 6 bases, 17 bases remained unmatched. CDR3 residues: CASSPRGTGGALITNEQFF. The DNA of the CDR3 is TGTGCCAGCAGCCCGCGGGGGACAGGGGGCGCTTTAATCACCAATGAGCAGTTCTTC.

On this clone: The same CDR3 is also encoded by other DNA sequences in this sample. The chain recombines TRBV2 with TRBJ2-5, with D maybe TRBD1 (5 bases). Looked up from germline, CDR1 is SNHLY and CDR2 is FYNNEI. This CDR3 spans 11 amino acids. V shed 6 bases and J shed 3 bases, with 5 bases lying between them. CDR3 protein: CASRQEETQYF. In DNA form, the CDR3 reads TGTGCCAGCAGACAGGAAGAGACCCAGTACTTC.

In the case of this clone: Other DNA sequences in this sample translate to the same CDR3. This sequence joins TRBV28 and TRBJ2-7; TRBD1 is a possible D gene (6 bases). The CDR3 has 13 residues. Trimming left V 5 bases short and J 3 bases short, with 11 bases between. Germline CDR1 MDHEN, CDR2 SYDVKM. CDR3: CASSLGTLYEQYF. CDR3 nucleotides: TGTGCCAGCAGTCTAGGGACACTCTACGAGCAGTACTTC.

Written as DNA, the CDR3 is TGTGCCAGCAGTGATTCCAGAGGAACGTACAATGAGCAGTTCTTC. Translated, it gives CASSDSRGTYNEQFF. The chain combines TRBV25-1 with TRBJ2-1; D remains unclear. The CDR3 is made up of 15 amino acids. The V end was cut by 3 bases, the J end by 4 bases, with 13 bases between. CDR1 MGHDK and CDR2 SYGVNS come from the germline V gene.

For this clone: Other DNA sequences in the sample encode the same CDR3. J is TRBJ1-5 and V is TRBV6-6; D is unclear. The V gene's germline CDR1 is MNHNY and CDR2 SVGAGI (reference sequence). The length of the CDR3 is 12 residues. V was clipped by 6 bases and J by 0 bases, with 3 bases between them. The CDR3 coding sequence is TGTGCCAGCAGAGGTAGCAATCAGCCCCAGCATTTT. Amino acid sequence: CASRGSNQPQHF.

This clone was observed a single time. The chain couples TRBV6-4 to TRBJ2-3, with D possibly being TRBD1 or TRBD2 (5 bases each). There are 14 residues in the CDR3. Trimming took off 9 bases at V and 3 bases at J, with 16 bases between the two ends. In germline, CDR1 is MRHNA, CDR2 SNTAGT. For the CDR3, the DNA is TGTGCCAGTAAAAGGGACCTATTTACAGATACGCAGTATTTT. This translates into CASKRDLFTDTQYF.

The chain employs TRBV5-5 and TRBJ1-2; 8 bases match TRBD1. Trimming removed 4 bases from V and 8 bases from J; junction bases left unmatched: 13. Germline V gene lookup returns CDR1 SGHKS and CDR2 YYEKEE (reference sequence). The CDR3 has 15 residues. The CDR3: CASSPELARGHGYTF. The CDR3 coding sequence is TGTGCCAGCAGCCCCGAATTGGCCAGGGGGCACGGCTACACCTTC.

The rearrangement uses TRBV9 and TRBJ2-1; 8 nucleotides agree with TRBD1. From germline, CDR1 is SGDLS and CDR2 YYNGEE. After removal of 4 bases from V and 2 bases from J, the junction contained 5 bases not matched to a gene. The CDR3 has 15 residues. CDR3 sequence reads: CASSNRDRPYNEQFF. As DNA, the CDR3 is TGTGCCAGCAGCAACCGGGACAGGCCCTACAATGAGCAGTTCTTC.

The V gene is TRBV7-2, the J gene TRBJ1-2; D is perhaps TRBD1 (5 bases). Trimming stripped 5 bases from V and 4 bases from J, with 11 bases between. The CDR3 sequence is 13 residues long. The germline V gene encodes CDR1 SGHTA and CDR2 FQGNSA. In DNA form, the CDR3 reads TGTGCCAGCAGCGCCAGGGAGGGCTATGGCTACACCTTC. This translates into CASSAREGYGYTF.

The chain has TRBV9 and TRBJ2-3; D ambiguous. This CDR3 has 14 amino acids. Germline assignment: CDR1 SGDLS and CDR2 YYNGEE. The V end lost 2 bases, the J end lost 4 bases, and 11 bases lay between the germline ends. The CDR3 nucleotides read TGTGCCAGCAGCGTGTTTGAGGTGGCAGATACGCAGTATTTT. This translates into CASSVFEVADTQYF.

The V and J genes are TRBV19 and TRBJ2-1, with D tentatively TRBD1 (6 bases). V lost 5 bases to trimming and J lost 0 bases, with 8 bases between them. CDR1 and CDR2 from the germline V gene are LNHDA and SQIVND (reference sequence). This CDR3 spans 14 amino acids. The CDR3 DNA reads as TGTGCCAGTAGTCAGGGGAGCTCCTACAATGAGCAGTTCTTC. It encodes CASSQGSSYNEQFF.

This CDR3 is CASTPGTTGTQYF. CDR3 DNA sequence: TGTGCCAGCACCCCCGGGACAACGGGGACCCAGTACTTC. The chain joins TRBV7-2 to TRBJ2-5; TRBD1 is a possible D gene (6 bases). The germline V gene encodes CDR1 SGHTA and CDR2 FQGNSA. Trimming cost V 7 bases and J 7 bases, with 16 bases left between them. The CDR3 length is 13 residues.

The V gene is TRBV2, the J gene TRBJ2-1, with 9 bases matching TRBD2. This CDR3 has 15 residues. The V gene end was trimmed by 2 bases and the J gene end by 3 bases; junction bases not matched to a gene: 2. The germline V gene has CDR1 SNHLY and CDR2 FYNNEI. CDR3 coding DNA: TGTGCCAGCAGTGAACGACTAGCGGACTACAATGAGCAGTTCTTC. Amino acids: CASSERLADYNEQFF.

The rearrangement uses TRBV7-3 and TRBJ1-1; 7 nucleotides line up with TRBD1. CDR3 length: 12 residues. Germline loops: CDR1 SGHTA, CDR2 FQGTGA. The J segment lost 6 bases and the V segment lost 5 bases, leaving 3 bases of the junction unmatched. CDR3 nucleotides: TGTGCCAGCAGCCAAACAGGGGCTGAAGCTTTCTTT. Residues: CASSQTGAEAFF.

In this sample, this clone turned up once. At one boundary the junction diverges from the germline segment, which might be a read error. This chain links TRBV28 with TRBJ1-1; TRBD1 might be the D (5 bases). Germline V lookup: CDR1 MDHEN, CDR2 SYDVKM. There are 13 residues in the CDR3. CDR3 nucleotides: TGTGCCAGCAGTTTATATCAAGGGACTATACTGCTCTTT. Translating gives CASSLYQGTILLF.

The genes are TRBV10-3 and TRBJ2-5; 7 bases align to TRBD2. Germline CDR1 reads ENHRY; CDR2 reads SYGVKD. CDR3 length: 13 residues. V shed 5 bases and J 1 base; nucleotides not matched to a gene: 1. CDR3 nucleotides: TGTGCCATCAGTCCTAGCGGCCAAGAGACCCAGTACTTC. The encoded protein is CAISPSGQETQYF.

V gene TRBV7-9 combines with J gene TRBJ1-1, with TRBD1 identical over 7 bases. This CDR3 is built from 17 residues. The ends lost 0 bases at V and 0 bases at J; junction bases unmatched: 7. CDR1 SEHNR and CDR2 FQNEAQ come from the germline V gene (reference sequence). Here the CDR3 DNA reads TGTGCCAGCAGCTTAGCAGGTGGCAGGGGGATGAACACTGAAGCTTTCTTT. It encodes CASSLAGGRGMNTEAFF.

This clone was observed a handful of times. Other nucleotide sequences in the sample specify the same CDR3. The gene calls are TRBV28 and TRBJ1-1; D unclear. Germline V gene sequence: CDR1 MDHEN, CDR2 SYDVKM. Trimming left V 7 bases short and J 5 bases short, with 8 bases between. The CDR3 is made up of 11 amino acids. In DNA, the CDR3 is TGTGCCAGCACCCGTGGTACTGAAGCTTTCTTT. Its translation: CASTRGTEAFF.

The chain combines TRBV5-6 with TRBJ2-3; tentative D call: TRBD1 (5 bases). CDR3 length: 16 amino acids. Germline assignment: CDR1 SGHDT and CDR2 YYEEEE. The germline V and J ends were trimmed by 1 base and 0 bases, with 12 bases remaining between them. This CDR3 reads CASSLLGDRSTDTQYF. The CDR3 nucleotides read TGTGCCAGCAGCTTGTTAGGCGACAGAAGCACAGATACGCAGTATTTT.